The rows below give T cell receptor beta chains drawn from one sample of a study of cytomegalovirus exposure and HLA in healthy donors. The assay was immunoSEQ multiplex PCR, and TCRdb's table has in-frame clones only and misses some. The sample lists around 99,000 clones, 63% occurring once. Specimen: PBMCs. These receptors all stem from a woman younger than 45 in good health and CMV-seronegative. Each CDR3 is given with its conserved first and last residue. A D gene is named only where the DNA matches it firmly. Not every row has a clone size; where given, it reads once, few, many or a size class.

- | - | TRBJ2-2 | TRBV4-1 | CASSQVGGNTGELFF | TGCGCCAGCAGCCAAGTCGGGGGAAACACCGGGGAGCTGTTTTTT
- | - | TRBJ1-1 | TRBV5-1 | CASSLRRLNTEAFF | TGCGCCAGCAGCTTACGGAGGCTGAACACTGAAGCTTTCTTT
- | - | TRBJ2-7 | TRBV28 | CASRPPGFSYEQYF | TGTGCCAGCAGACCCCCGGGGTTTTCCTACGAGCAGTACTTC
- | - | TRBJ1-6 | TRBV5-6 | CASSLVNSPLHF | TGTGCCAGCAGCTTGGTTAATTCCCCCCTCCACTTT
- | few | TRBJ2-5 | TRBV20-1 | CSARQLETQYF | TGCAGTGCTCGACAGCTTGAGACCCAGTACTTC
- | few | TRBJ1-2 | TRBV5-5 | CASSLVEGTYGYTF | TGTGCCAGCAGCTTGGTTGAGGGTACCTATGGCTACACCTTC
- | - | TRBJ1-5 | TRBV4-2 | CASSQPGNNQPQHF | TGTGCCAGCAGCCAACCAGGGAACAATCAGCCCCAGCATTTT
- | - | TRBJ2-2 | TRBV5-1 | CASSLPSPGELFF | TGCGCCAGCAGCTTGCCCAGTCCCGGGGAGCTGTTTTTT
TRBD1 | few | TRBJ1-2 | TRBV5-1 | CASSLRQGAAGYTF | TGCGCCAGCAGCTTAAGACAGGGGGCGGCTGGCTACACCTTC
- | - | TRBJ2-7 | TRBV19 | CASSIQAGANEQYF | TGTGCCAGTAGTATCCAGGCAGGGGCCAACGAGCAGTACTTC
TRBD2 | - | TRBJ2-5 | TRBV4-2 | CASSQDGEGSGEETQYF | TGTGCCAGCAGCCAAGACGGTGAGGGTAGCGGGGAAGAGACCCAGTACTTC
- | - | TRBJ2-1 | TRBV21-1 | CASTGPRDRGIDEQFF | TGTGCCAGCACGGGACCCCGGGACAGGGGTATCGATGAGCAGTTCTTC
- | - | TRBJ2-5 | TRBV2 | CASSPGGGGAETQYF | TGTGCCAGCAGTCCTGGAGGGGGGGGCGCAGAGACCCAGTACTTC
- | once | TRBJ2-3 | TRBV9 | CASSVDNTDTQYF | TGTGCCAGCAGCGTAGATAACACAGATACGCAGTATTTT
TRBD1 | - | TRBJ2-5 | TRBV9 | CASSQSGQLSQETQYF | TGTGCCAGCAGCCAGTCGGGACAGCTTTCCCAAGAGACCCAGTACTTC
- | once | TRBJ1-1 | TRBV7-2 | CASSLAHKNTEAFF | TGTGCCAGCAGCTTAGCGCACAAGAACACTGAAGCTTTCTTT
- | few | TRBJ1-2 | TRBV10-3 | CAISESGSPGVVDGYTF | TGTGCCATCAGTGAGTCGGGTAGCCCGGGAGTGGTTGATGGCTACACCTTC
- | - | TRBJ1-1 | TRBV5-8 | CASSFFRGSRGNTEAFF | TGTGCCAGCAGCTTTTTTCGGGGGTCAAGAGGGAACACTGAAGCTTTCTTT
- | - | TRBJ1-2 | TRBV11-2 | CASSASTVYGYTF | TGTGCCAGCAGCGCGTCAACCGTCTATGGCTACACCTTC
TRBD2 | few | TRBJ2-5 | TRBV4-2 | CASSGGRETQYF | TGTGCCAGCTCGGGGGGTAGAGAGACCCAGTACTTC
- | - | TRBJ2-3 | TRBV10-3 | CAISESGSTDTQYF | TGTGCCATCAGTGAGTCCGGTAGCACAGATACGCAGTATTTT
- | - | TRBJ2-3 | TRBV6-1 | CASSVDSPWVGDTQYF | TGTGCCAGCAGTGTTGACTCTCCTTGGGTAGGAGATACGCAGTATTTT
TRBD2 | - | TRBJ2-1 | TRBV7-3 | CASSLFGSGRVNEQFF | TGTGCCAGCAGCCTGTTTGGTAGCGGGAGGGTTAATGAGCAGTTCTTC
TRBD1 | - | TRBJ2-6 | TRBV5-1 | CASSLEGAYAGANVLTF | TGCGCCAGCAGCTTGGAGGGGGCATATGCTGGGGCCAACGTCCTGACTTTC
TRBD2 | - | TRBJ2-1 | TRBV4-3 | CASSQGVAGAVGNEQFF | TGCGCCAGCAGCCAAGGGGTAGCGGGAGCGGTCGGAAATGAGCAGTTCTTC
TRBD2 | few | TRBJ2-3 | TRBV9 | CASSGLGLAGVQDTQYF | TGTGCCAGCAGCGGCCTCGGACTAGCGGGAGTACAAGATACGCAGTATTTT
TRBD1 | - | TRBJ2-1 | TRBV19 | CASNGGLDRAPGEQFF | TGTGCCAGTAATGGAGGTCTGGACAGGGCTCCTGGTGAGCAGTTCTTC
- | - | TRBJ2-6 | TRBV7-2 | CASSLWGRTSGANVLTF | TGTGCCAGCAGCTTATGGGGCAGAACCTCTGGGGCCAACGTCCTGACTTTC
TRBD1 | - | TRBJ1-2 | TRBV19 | CASTSGRDRGGYTF | TGTGCCAGTACCTCGGGCCGGGACAGAGGTGGCTACACCTTC
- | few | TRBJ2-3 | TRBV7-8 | CASLGQGQREGRSHTQYF | TGTGCCAGCTTGGGACAGGGGCAGCGGGAGGGCCGTAGCCATACGCAGTATTTT
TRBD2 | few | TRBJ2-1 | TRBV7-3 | CASSLSVSGRRNEQFF | TGTGCCAGCAGCTTAAGTGTTAGCGGGAGACGCAATGAGCAGTTCTTC
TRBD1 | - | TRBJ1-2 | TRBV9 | CASSVGQQGRNYGYTF | TGTGCCAGCAGCGTAGGCCAACAGGGGAGGAACTATGGCTACACCTTC
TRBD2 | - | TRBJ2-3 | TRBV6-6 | CASRGLATDTQYF | TGTGCCAGCAGAGGACTAGCGACAGATACGCAGTATTTT
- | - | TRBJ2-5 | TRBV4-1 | CASSLPAQVGDRETQYF | TGCGCCAGCAGCCTACCTGCACAGGTTGGGGATCGTGAGACCCAGTACTTC
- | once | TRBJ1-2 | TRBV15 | CATSARERYGYTF | TGTGCCACCAGCGCCAGGGAACGGTATGGCTACACCTTC
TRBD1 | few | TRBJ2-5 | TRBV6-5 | CASSLQGDQETQYF | TGTGCCAGCAGCCTGCAGGGGGACCAAGAGACCCAGTACTTC
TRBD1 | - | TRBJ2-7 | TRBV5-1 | CASSRPGTGSYEQYF | TGCGCCAGCAGCCGCCCCGGGACAGGATCCTACGAGCAGTACTTC
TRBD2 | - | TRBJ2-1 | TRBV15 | CATRTSATPRGSYNEQFF | TGTGCCACTCGAACTAGCGCTACCCCTAGGGGCTCCTACAATGAGCAGTTCTTC
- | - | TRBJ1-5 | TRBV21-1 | CASSKAKGQDPYSNQPQHF | TGTGCCAGCAGCAAAGCGAAAGGACAGGATCCCTATTCCAATCAGCCCCAGCATTTT
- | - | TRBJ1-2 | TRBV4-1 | CASSQEYTINYGYTF | TGCGCCAGCAGCCAAGAGTACACCATCAACTATGGCTACACCTTC
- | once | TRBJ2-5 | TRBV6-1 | CASIRTTTQETQYF | TGTGCCAGCATCCGGACAACAACCCAAGAGACCCAGTACTTC
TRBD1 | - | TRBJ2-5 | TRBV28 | CASSPSGTGARETQYF | TGTGCCAGCAGTCCCTCCGGGACAGGGGCGCGGGAGACCCAGTACTTC
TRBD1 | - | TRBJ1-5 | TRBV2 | CASPQGSNQPQHF | TGTGCCAGCCCACAGGGGAGCAATCAGCCCCAGCATTTT
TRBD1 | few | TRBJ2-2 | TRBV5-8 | CASSLQGARTGELFF | TGTGCCAGCAGCTTGCAGGGGGCAAGAACCGGGGAGCTGTTTTTT
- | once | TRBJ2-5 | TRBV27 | CASTSYGGQETQYF | TGTGCCAGCACCTCTTATGGGGGGCAAGAGACCCAGTACTTC
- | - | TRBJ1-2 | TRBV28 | CASSTPDYYGYTF | TGTGCCAGCAGTACTCCGGACTATTATGGCTACACCTTC
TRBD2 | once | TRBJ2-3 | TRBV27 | CASRLAGGLAQYF | TGTGCCAGCAGGCTAGCGGGAGGTCTGGCGCAGTATTTT
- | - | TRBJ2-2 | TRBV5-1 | CASSLARVLPGELFF | TGCGCCAGCAGCTTGGCCAGGGTGCTTCCCGGGGAGCTGTTTTTT
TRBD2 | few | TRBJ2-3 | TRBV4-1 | CASSQDRAGLYTQYF | TGCGCCAGCAGCCAAGATCGAGCGGGACTCTATACGCAGTATTTT
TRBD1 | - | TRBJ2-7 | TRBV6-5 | CASSRDSFYEQYF | TGTGCCAGCAGCCGGGACAGCTTCTACGAGCAGTACTTC
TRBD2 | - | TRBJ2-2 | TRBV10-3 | CAIGAQNSGSVVTGELFF | TGTGCCATCGGCGCCCAAAATAGCGGGAGCGTTGTCACCGGGGAGCTGTTTTTT
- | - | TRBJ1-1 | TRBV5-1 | CASSLASGLGSEAFF | TGCGCCAGCAGCTTGGCCTCAGGGCTAGGATCTGAAGCTTTCTTT
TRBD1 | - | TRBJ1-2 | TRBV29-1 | CSVEWTGANYGYTF | TGCAGCGTTGAATGGACAGGGGCTAACTATGGCTACACCTTC
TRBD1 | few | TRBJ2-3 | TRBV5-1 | CASSLSSDRSTDTQYF | TGCGCCAGCAGCCTCAGCTCGGACAGGAGCACAGATACGCAGTATTTT